One T cell receptor (beta chain) is described in this entry. In the original workflow: Amplified reference gene primers provided the basis for estimating nucleated cell counts. Generated by immunoSEQ multiplex PCR, the TCRdb table keeps only in-frame clones and is missing some. V and J calls and clone size follow that table, whereas D and trimming were derived from the DNA. The table records 75,000 or so clones, roughly 82% of them present only once. The sample originates from a study of blood T cell repertoires in COVID-19. Study as a whole: Samples came from the United States, Italy and Spain, spanning acute and convalescent COVID-19. The cDNA or gDNA used as material had been derived from T cells, B-cell-depleted T cells, or PBMCs.

The source is a man aged 55 to 70 with acute or convalescent COVID-19. The sequenced material came from peripheral blood.

The CDR3 DNA follows: TGTGCCAGTAGTATCTTCGGCTCAGGGGTTCAGCCCCAGCATTTT. Translating gives CASSIFGSGVQPQHF. V is TRBV19 and J is TRBJ1-5; a possible D gene is TRBD1 (6 bases). There are 15 residues in the CDR3. The germline gives CDR1 LNHDA, CDR2 SQIVND (reference sequence). V gave up 3 bases and J gave up 6 bases, with 15 bases separating them.